This T cell receptor beta chain was recorded in a study of blood T cell repertoires in COVID-19. With regard to this clone: The junction and the germline gene differ at one end; a read error may be behind it.

Germline CDR1 and CDR2: SGHRS and YFSETQ. The CDR3 runs to 13 residues. Here immunoSEQ multiplex PCR was the method, and the copy in TCRdb shows in-frame clones only, minus some. This sample has over 95,000 clones, with about 88% found just once. Source material: peripheral blood. J is TRBJ1-5 and V is TRBV5-1; a weak D match, TRBD1 (5 bases). The receptor was isolated from an older woman who had recovered from COVID-19. CDR3 amino acids: CASRLGENQPQHF. As DNA, the CDR3 is TGCGCCAGCAGGTTGGGGGAGAATCAGCCCCAGCATTTT. Full variable domain (remainder filled in from reference TRBV5-1 and TRBJ1-5): KAGVTQTPRYLIKTRGQQVTLSCSPISGHRSVSWYQQTPGQGLQFLFEYFSETQRNKGNFPGRFSGRQFSNSRSEMNVSTLELGDSALYLCASRLGENQPQHFGDGTRLSIL.